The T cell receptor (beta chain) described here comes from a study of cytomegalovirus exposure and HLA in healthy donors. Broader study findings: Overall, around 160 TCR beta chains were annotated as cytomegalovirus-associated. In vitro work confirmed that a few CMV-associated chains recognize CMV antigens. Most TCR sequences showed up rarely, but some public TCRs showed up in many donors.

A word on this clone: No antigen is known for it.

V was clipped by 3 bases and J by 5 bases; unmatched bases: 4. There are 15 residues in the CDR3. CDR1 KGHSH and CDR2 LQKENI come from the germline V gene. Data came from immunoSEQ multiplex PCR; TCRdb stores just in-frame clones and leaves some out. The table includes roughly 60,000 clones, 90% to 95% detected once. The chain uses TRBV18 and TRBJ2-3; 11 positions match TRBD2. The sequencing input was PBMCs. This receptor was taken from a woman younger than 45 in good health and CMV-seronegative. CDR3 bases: TGTGCCAGCTCACCGACTAGCGGGATAAAAGATACGCAGTATTTT. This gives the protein CASSPTSGIKDTQYF.